One T cell receptor beta chain is described in this entry. No antigen is known for it. The data stem from a study of cytomegalovirus exposure and HLA in healthy donors. Background on the study: The early release's HLA-typed donors yielded roughly 85 million unique TCRs.

Overall study findings and caveats: Follow-up analysis later connected one missense variant in DCLRE1C with trimming of TCR beta V- and J-genes. TCR sequences were mostly rare, though some public TCRs occurred in many donors.

With 3 bases clipped from V and 7 bases from J, the junction kept 2 bases outside the gene matches. Per germline, CDR1 SGHTA and CDR2 FQGNSA. This CDR3 has 13 residues. This PCR relied on a set of 60 Vbeta primers and 13 Jbeta primers. Here immunoSEQ multiplex PCR was the method, and the copy in TCRdb shows in-frame clones only, minus some. The table shows some 150,000 clones, with roughly 60% occurring only once. The V and J genes are TRBV7-2 and TRBJ1-5; TRBD1 matches 8 bases. This receptor was taken from a man aged 40-50 years in good health and CMV-seronegative. The sequenced material came from PBMCs. The CDR3 bases are TGTGCCAGCAGCTTGGACAGGGAACAGCCCCAGCATTTT. Its translation: CASSLDREQPQHF.